These T cell receptor beta chains were read from a single sample in a study of early T cells in non-severe SARS-CoV-2 infection. TCRdb re-called the 5' RACE reads through MiXCR, storing one row per CDR3 protein. The top ten clones hold under 2% of a sample with approximately 65,000 distinct CDR3 sequences, less than 15% of them seen once. The sequenced sample was whole blood. These receptors originate from an adult who was a healthcare worker with PCR-confirmed SARS-CoV-2 infection or an uninfected control (not recorded which). Each CDR3 is given with its conserved first and last residue. The order of the fields is D gene, V gene, clone size, J gene, CDR3 protein, CDR3 DNA. The D gene is left open where the match is weak. For some rows the clone size is stated as once, few or many, or as a class when expanded; others skip it.

D: TRBD1
V: TRBV20-1
size: -
J: TRBJ1-5
CDR3: CSARRPGTGLNQPQHF
DNA: TGCAGTGCTAGAAGGCCGGGGACAGGGCTCAATCAGCCCCAGCATTTT

D: TRBD1
V: TRBV24-1
size: -
J: TRBJ2-5
CDR3: CATSDAGTGHTQYF
DNA: TGTGCCACCAGTGATGCCGGGACAGGGCATACCCAGTACTTC

D: TRBD1
V: TRBV3-1
size: -
J: TRBJ2-1
CDR3: CASSNTGTVSYNEQFF
DNA: TGTGCCAGCAGCAATACCGGGACAGTTTCCTACAATGAGCAGTTCTTC

D: -
V: TRBV6-1
size: few
J: TRBJ2-2
CDR3: CASSPGRNTGELFF
DNA: TGTGCCAGCAGCCCTGGGCGGAACACCGGGGAGCTGTTTTTT

D: -
V: TRBV30
size: few
J: TRBJ2-1
CDR3: CAWSPSDSHNEQFF
DNA: TGTGCCTGGAGTCCCTCCGACTCCCACAATGAGCAGTTCTTC

D: -
V: TRBV20-1
size: -
J: TRBJ2-7
CDR3: CSATPTAYEQYF
DNA: TGCAGTGCAACCCCGACAGCTTACGAGCAGTACTTC

D: -
V: TRBV9
size: many
J: TRBJ1-4
CDR3: CASSSTLQGSGTNEKLFF
DNA: TGTGCCAGCAGCTCCACCCTACAGGGCTCGGGAACTAATGAAAAACTGTTTTTT

D: -
V: TRBV10-3
size: few
J: TRBJ2-1
CDR3: CAISEANYNEQFF
DNA: TGTGCCATCAGTGAGGCGAACTACAATGAGCAGTTCTTC

D: TRBD1
V: TRBV7-3
size: many
J: TRBJ2-2
CDR3: CASSSPTGGDKGELFF
DNA: TGTGCCAGCAGCTCGCCGACAGGGGGGGATAAAGGGGAGCTGTTTTTT

D: -
V: TRBV5-1
size: -
J: TRBJ2-1
CDR3: CASSLYSDYEQFF
DNA: TGCGCCAGCAGCTTGTATTCGGATTATGAGCAGTTCTTC

D: -
V: TRBV12-3/TRBV12-4
size: -
J: TRBJ2-5
CDR3: CASSRTDETQYF
DNA: TGTGCCAGCAGCCGGACGGACGAGACCCAGTACTTC

D: TRBD2
V: TRBV6-1
size: many
J: TRBJ2-1
CDR3: CASSELAGWSRGQFF
DNA: TGTGCCAGCAGTGAACTAGCGGGGTGGAGTCGAGGGCAGTTCTTC

D: TRBD2
V: TRBV7-2
size: -
J: TRBJ2-5
CDR3: CASSLARRTSGDGETQYF
DNA: TGTGCCAGCAGCTTAGCGAGAAGGACTAGCGGGGACGGGGAGACCCAGTACTTC

D: -
V: TRBV29-1
size: -
J: TRBJ2-7
CDR3: CSVGGTLGAYEQYF
DNA: TGCAGCGTAGGGGGGACCCTCGGGGCCTACGAGCAGTACTTC

D: TRBD1
V: TRBV7-9
size: many
J: TRBJ2-7
CDR3: CASSSGAGGFYEQYF
DNA: TGTGCCAGCAGCTCCGGGGCAGGGGGTTTCTACGAGCAGTACTTC

D: -
V: TRBV5-1
size: -
J: TRBJ1-2
CDR3: CASSRSDDYGYTF
DNA: TGCGCCAGCAGCAGAAGCGACGACTATGGCTACACCTTC

D: TRBD1
V: TRBV20-1
size: -
J: TRBJ1-2
CDR3: CSASTHRGANYGYTF
DNA: TGCAGTGCTAGTACCCACAGGGGAGCTAACTATGGCTACACCTTC

D: -
V: TRBV12-3/TRBV12-4
size: few
J: TRBJ1-1
CDR3: CASRTEAFF
DNA: TGTGCCAGCAGAACTGAAGCTTTCTTT

D: -
V: TRBV20-1
size: -
J: TRBJ2-1
CDR3: CSARPHVDEQFF
DNA: TGCAGTGCTAGGCCCCACGTAGATGAGCAGTTCTTC

D: -
V: TRBV6-2/TRBV6-3
size: few
J: TRBJ2-5
CDR3: CASSSHETQYF
DNA: TGTGCCAGCAGTTCCCACGAGACCCAGTACTTC

D: -
V: TRBV4-3
size: few
J: TRBJ2-7
CDR3: CASSQVNRVSEQYF
DNA: TGCGCCAGCAGCCAAGTTAACAGGGTTTCCGAGCAGTACTTC

D: TRBD1
V: TRBV4-2
size: -
J: TRBJ1-1
CDR3: CASRPRGQGRSNTEAFF
DNA: TGTGCCAGCAGACCAAGGGGGCAGGGACGCTCGAACACTGAAGCTTTCTTT

D: -
V: TRBV19
size: few
J: TRBJ2-3
CDR3: CASSYGTTGFPTDTQYF
DNA: TGTGCCAGTAGTTACGGGACAACCGGATTCCCCACAGATACGCAGTATTTT

D: TRBD1
V: TRBV2
size: -
J: TRBJ1-1
CDR3: CASSMTGRRTEAFF
DNA: TGTGCCAGCAGTATGACAGGGAGGCGGACTGAAGCTTTCTTT

D: -
V: TRBV6-5
size: few
J: TRBJ2-7
CDR3: CASSSGDSHPYEQYF
DNA: TGTGCCAGCAGTTCAGGAGACAGCCACCCCTACGAGCAGTACTTC

D: -
V: TRBV12-3/TRBV12-4
size: medium-sized
J: TRBJ1-1
CDR3: CASSQSFASHEAFF
DNA: TGTGCCAGCAGCCAGAGTTTTGCGTCTCATGAAGCTTTCTTT

D: -
V: TRBV5-1
size: few
J: TRBJ1-1
CDR3: CASSPGFEFPEAFF
DNA: TGCGCCAGCAGCCCAGGGTTTGAGTTCCCTGAAGCTTTCTTT

D: TRBD1
V: TRBV10-2
size: few
J: TRBJ2-4
CDR3: CASSGQKNIQYF
DNA: TGCGCCAGCTCGGGACAGAAAAACATTCAGTACTTC

D: -
V: TRBV5-1
size: few
J: TRBJ2-1
CDR3: CASSLGGFNNEQFF
DNA: TGCGCCAGCAGCTTGGGGGGCTTCAACAATGAGCAGTTCTTC

D: -
V: TRBV10-3
size: -
J: TRBJ1-4
CDR3: CAIRGMGAEKLFF
DNA: TGTGCCATCAGGGGGATGGGGGCCGAAAAACTGTTTTTT

D: -
V: TRBV7-6
size: few
J: TRBJ2-7
CDR3: CASSLNSQSSYEQYF
DNA: TGTGCCAGCAGCTTAAACAGTCAAAGCTCCTACGAGCAGTACTTC

D: -
V: TRBV15
size: -
J: TRBJ1-4
CDR3: CATSSAGRNEKLFF
DNA: TGTGCCACCAGCAGTGCAGGCCGTAATGAAAAACTGTTTTTT

D: -
V: TRBV12-3/TRBV12-4
size: many
J: TRBJ2-3
CDR3: CASRRSPDTQYF
DNA: TGTGCCAGCAGACGGTCCCCAGATACGCAGTATTTT

D: -
V: TRBV7-2
size: -
J: TRBJ2-5
CDR3: CASTQGRGLVWQTQYF
DNA: TGTGCCAGCACCCAAGGCCGGGGGCTTGTGTGGCAGACCCAGTACTTC

D: TRBD1
V: TRBV29-1
size: -
J: TRBJ1-5
CDR3: CSVKQGPGNQPQHF
DNA: TGCAGCGTCAAACAGGGGCCTGGCAATCAGCCCCAGCATTTT

D: -
V: TRBV6-1
size: many
J: TRBJ1-5
CDR3: CASSYRAGNQPQHF
DNA: TGTGCCAGCAGTTACAGGGCGGGAAATCAGCCCCAGCATTTT

D: -
V: TRBV9
size: few
J: TRBJ2-7
CDR3: CASSVEGDSYEQYF
DNA: TGTGCCAGCAGCGTAGAAGGGGACTCCTACGAGCAGTACTTC

D: TRBD1
V: TRBV11-2
size: -
J: TRBJ2-5
CDR3: CASSLDFGQAETQYF
DNA: TGTGCCAGCAGCTTAGATTTCGGACAGGCTGAGACCCAGTACTTC

D: -
V: TRBV11-2
size: many
J: TRBJ2-3
CDR3: CASSDVGDTQYF
DNA: TGTGCCAGCAGTGACGTGGGGGATACGCAGTATTTT

D: -
V: TRBV7-3
size: few
J: TRBJ2-2
CDR3: CASSSRGRGAGELFF
DNA: TGTGCCAGCAGCTCCCGGGGTAGGGGAGCCGGGGAGCTGTTTTTT

D: TRBD1
V: TRBV10-3
size: -
J: TRBJ2-1
CDR3: CATTGGQGAYNEQFF
DNA: TGTGCCACCACAGGGGGACAGGGGGCCTACAATGAGCAGTTCTTC

D: -
V: TRBV29-1
size: many
J: TRBJ1-5
CDR3: CSVQTSDRSNQPQHF
DNA: TGCAGCGTCCAAACCTCCGACAGAAGCAATCAGCCCCAGCATTTT

D: -
V: TRBV9
size: once
J: TRBJ1-1
CDR3: CASSVAAHTEAFF
DNA: TGTGCCAGCAGCGTAGCTGCGCACACTGAAGCTTTCTTT

D: -
V: TRBV6-6
size: few
J: TRBJ2-7
CDR3: CASRTQGYEQYF
DNA: TGTGCCAGCAGGACGCAGGGGTACGAGCAGTACTTC

D: TRBD1
V: TRBV29-1
size: -
J: TRBJ1-2
CDR3: CSASGGLGYGYTF
DNA: TGCAGCGCTTCAGGGGGTTTGGGCTATGGCTACACCTTC

D: -
V: TRBV28
size: -
J: TRBJ1-2
CDR3: CASSPNRSLYGYTF
DNA: TGTGCCAGCAGTCCGAACAGGAGCCTCTATGGCTACACCTTC

D: -
V: TRBV5-3
size: -
J: TRBJ2-7
CDR3: CARSSGPGEQYF
DNA: TGTGCCAGAAGCTCCGGACCAGGCGAGCAGTACTTC

D: -
V: TRBV7-9
size: many
J: TRBJ2-2
CDR3: CANQVVRELFF
DNA: TGTGCCAACCAAGTGGTCCGGGAGCTGTTTTTT

D: -
V: TRBV11-3
size: -
J: TRBJ2-2
CDR3: CASSPSSGELFF
DNA: TGTGCCAGCAGCCCGTCGAGCGGGGAGCTGTTTTTT

D: TRBD2
V: TRBV7-2
size: few
J: TRBJ2-5
CDR3: CASSSSGGGVETQYF
DNA: TGTGCCAGCAGCTCTAGCGGGGGAGGTGTGGAGACCCAGTACTTC

D: -
V: TRBV2
size: many
J: TRBJ2-3
CDR3: CASRAPRAGSTDTQYF
DNA: TGTGCCAGCAGGGCCCCCCGGGCGGGAAGCACAGATACGCAGTATTTT

D: TRBD2
V: TRBV20-1
size: -
J: TRBJ2-3
CDR3: CSGVGAGGPWDTQYF
DNA: TGCAGCGGTGTGGGAGCGGGGGGGCCTTGGGATACGCAGTATTTT

D: TRBD2
V: TRBV5-4
size: few
J: TRBJ2-3
CDR3: CASSLEGLASGEQYF
DNA: TGTGCCAGCAGCCTGGAAGGACTAGCATCGGGGGAACAGTATTTT

D: -
V: TRBV10-3
size: -
J: TRBJ2-2
CDR3: CAISESTPGTGELFF
DNA: TGTGCCATCAGTGAGTCGACTCCCGGGACCGGGGAGCTGTTTTTT

D: -
V: TRBV6-4
size: few
J: TRBJ2-2
CDR3: CASSPVGGERGELFF
DNA: TGTGCCAGCAGCCCCGTGGGGGGTGAGCGCGGGGAGCTGTTTTTT

D: TRBD1
V: TRBV9
size: few
J: TRBJ1-6
CDR3: CASSIGTVNSPLHF
DNA: TGTGCCAGCAGTATCGGGACAGTCAATTCACCCCTCCACTTT

D: -
V: TRBV7-6
size: -
J: TRBJ2-7
CDR3: CASSLDGSSYEQYF
DNA: TGTGCCAGCAGCTTAGATGGCAGCTCCTACGAGCAGTACTTC